The source of this T cell receptor (beta chain) is a study of T cells after yellow fever vaccination. Conversion of TCR transcripts into cDNA relied on 5'RACE template switching, which added a universal primer site and UMIs. TCRdb passed the 5' RACE reads through MiXCR, listing each CDR3 protein once. This sample has 29,000 or so distinct CDR3 sequences, with 6% to 8% found just once. This clonotype was detected ten times or more. The germline V gene encodes CDR1 MNHNS and CDR2 SASEGT. Trimming took off 6 bases at V and 0 bases at J, with 14 bases between the two ends. This CDR3 spans 15 amino acids. The study's findings and limits: CD4 and CD8 compartments shared a small share of clonotypes, likely from convergent recombination. Abundant clonotypes from the bulk population could get into FACS-sorted repertoires as contaminants. Most primary-vaccination clones recurred post-booster (approximately 95% CD4, 88% CD8).

The chain is built from TRBV6-1 and TRBJ1-1; possibly TRBD1 for D (5 bases). This clonotype was obtained from a man aged 25 to 40 who received the YFV17D yellow fever vaccine. The sequenced sample was PBMCs, either bulk or a sorted T-cell subset (CD4+, CD8+, memory, or dextramer-sorted; not recorded which), obtained on the day of the yellow fever booster vaccination. As DNA, the CDR3 is TGTGCCAGCAGCAAGTTAGACAGTGTGAACACTGAAGCTTTCTTT. Protein: CASSKLDSVNTEAFF.